The next 26 T cell receptor beta chains were all read from a single sample in a study of control samples from healthy donors and cancer patients. Profiled with immunoSEQ multiplex PCR; TCRdb holds only in-frame clones, not every one. The sample holds about 34,000 clones; roughly 86% are singletons and the top ten take under 2%. The sample consisted of PBMCs. The receptor source for this set is a middle-aged woman with lung cancer.

The chain joins TRBV5-1 to TRBJ1-5, with D maybe TRBD1 (5 bases). Germline V gene data show CDR1 as SGHRS and CDR2 as YFSETQ. Trimming cost V 4 bases and J 0 bases, with 11 bases left between them. The CDR3 runs 15 residues. The CDR3 sequence is CASSRDGHSNQPQHF. The DNA for the CDR3 is TGCGCCAGCAGCCGGGACGGACATAGCAATCAGCCCCAGCATTTT.

The V gene is TRBV7-9, the J gene TRBJ1-4; 7 positions agree with TRBD1. V lost 5 bases and J lost 8; bases outside the gene matches: 5. Germline CDR1 and CDR2: SEHNR and FQNEAQ (reference sequence). The CDR3 has 13 amino acids. CDR3 coding DNA: TGTGCCAGCAGCAGACAGGGAACCGAAAAACTGTTTTTT. This sequence encodes CASSRQGTEKLFF.

The chain joins TRBV2 to TRBJ2-2; 8 nucleotides agree with TRBD1. This CDR3 has 15 residues. The V gene end was trimmed by 3 bases and the J gene end by 6 bases; junction bases not matched to a gene: 6. CDR1 is SNHLY, CDR2 FYNNEI, per germline. The CDR3 DNA follows: TGTGCCAGCAGTGAGAGGCAGGGGGCGGCCGGGGAGCTGTTTTTT. It translates to CASSERQGAAGELFF.

The chain has TRBV27 and TRBJ2-1, with 8 bases aligning to TRBD2. With V trimmed by 5 bases and J by 0 bases, 9 bases remained unmatched. The CDR3 is 17 amino acids. CDR1 MNHEY and CDR2 SMNVEV come from the germline V gene (reference sequence). The CDR3: CASSARGSGVSYNEQFF. The CDR3, as DNA: TGTGCCAGCAGTGCCCGGGGTAGCGGGGTCTCCTACAATGAGCAGTTCTTC.

CDR3 amino acids: CATPGPYGYTF. The CDR3 nucleotides are TGTGCCACCCCGGGTCCGTATGGCTACACCTTC. The gene calls are TRBV15 and TRBJ1-2, with D unclear. Germline values: CDR1 LNHNV, CDR2 YYDKDF (reference sequence). The V end was cut by 8 bases, the J end by 5 bases, with 9 bases between. This CDR3 region has 11 residues. The entire variable domain, with the rest obtained from reference TRBV15 and TRBJ1-2, is as follows: DAMVIQNPRYQVTQFGKPVTLSCSQTLNHNVMYWYQQKSSQAPKLLFHYYDKDFNNEADTPDNFQSRRPNTSFCFLDIRSPGLGDTAMYLCATPGPYGYTFGSGTRLTVV.

This chain links TRBV6-5 with TRBJ1-1; D gene uncertain. CDR1 is MNHEY and CDR2 is SVGAGI in the germline V gene. The V end lost 4 bases, the J end lost 5 bases, and 14 bases lay between the germline ends. This CDR3 spans 14 amino acids. CDR3 amino acids: CASSLNIFVTEAFF. CDR3 bases: TGTGCCAGCAGTTTAAATATCTTTGTGACTGAAGCTTTCTTT.

This sequence joins TRBV6-5 and TRBJ2-1; D tentatively fits TRBD1 or TRBD2 (6 bases each). V gave up 2 bases and J gave up 6 bases, with 11 bases separating them. Germline CDR1 is MNHEY and CDR2 is SVGAGI. CDR3 length: 14 residues. CDR3 amino acids: CASSYPGGRNEQFF. The CDR3 DNA follows: TGTGCCAGCAGTTACCCCGGGGGCCGCAATGAGCAGTTCTTC.

The count of this clone is one. This rearrangement joins TRBV29-1 to TRBJ2-7; 8 bases line up with TRBD1. The CDR3 is 13 amino acids. Unmatched junction bases numbered 11, after V lost 6 bases and J lost 7 bases. Germline CDR1 reads SQVTM; CDR2 reads ANQGSEA. The CDR3 sequence: CSVLNQGAGEQYF. The CDR3 DNA reads TGCAGCGTCCTAAACCAGGGGGCGGGGGAGCAGTACTTC.

This clone occurred once. The chain joins TRBV11-3 to TRBJ2-2; possibly TRBD1 or TRBD2 for D (6 bases each). This CDR3 spans 16 amino acids. V was clipped by 5 bases and J by 6 bases, with 19 bases between them. Germline CDR1 SGHNT, CDR2 YENEEA. The CDR3 reads CASSPVEGEWAGELFF. The CDR3 DNA is TGTGCCAGCAGCCCAGTGGAGGGGGAATGGGCCGGGGAGCTGTTTTTT.

This clone came up a few times. The chain couples TRBV19 to TRBJ1-3; no firm D call. Looked up from germline, CDR1 is LNHDA and CDR2 is SQIVND (reference sequence). V lost 4 bases to trimming and J lost 1 base, with 14 bases between them. CDR3 length: 16 residues. CDR3 in amino acids: CASSNKFRGSGNTIYF. CDR3 DNA sequence: TGTGCCAGTAGTAATAAATTCCGGGGATCTGGAAACACCATATATTTT.

This chain joins TRBV7-2 and TRBJ2-3; D is uncertain. V was shortened by 5 bases and J by 3 bases, with 12 bases between the two germline ends. This CDR3 comprises 14 residues. Germline loops: CDR1 SGHTA, CDR2 FQGNSA. The CDR3 spells CASSQGFLTDTQYF. Here the CDR3 DNA reads TGTGCCAGCAGCCAAGGCTTTCTTACAGATACGCAGTATTTT.

This chain links TRBV19 with TRBJ1-2, with TRBD1 matching 9 bases. The J segment lost 3 bases and the V segment lost 7 bases, leaving 12 bases of the junction unmatched. Germline V gene data show CDR1 as LNHDA and CDR2 as SQIVND (reference sequence). The CDR3 is made up of 16 amino acids. CDR3 in DNA: TGTGCCAGTACCGCCACTTCGACAGGGGGGGACTATGGCTACACCTTC. Its protein product is CASTATSTGGDYGYTF.

The rearrangement uses TRBV29-1 and TRBJ2-3; D might be TRBD2 (5 bases). CDR3 length: 13 amino acids. In germline, CDR1 is SQVTM, CDR2 ANQGSEA. V lost 8 bases to trimming and J lost 5 bases, with 17 bases between them. The CDR3 spells CSSILAAVDTQYF. The CDR3 DNA sequence: TGCAGCTCTATCCTAGCAGCTGTAGATACGCAGTATTTT.

The sample holds a few counts of this clone. V gene TRBV9 combines with J gene TRBJ2-7; D unclear. V dropped 0 bases and J dropped 2 bases, with 6 bases sitting between them. There are 13 residues in the CDR3. Germline lookup yields CDR1 SGDLS and CDR2 YYNGEE. This CDR3 is CASSVDPTYEQYF. Written as DNA, the CDR3 is TGTGCCAGCAGCGTAGACCCCACCTACGAGCAGTACTTC. Variable domain in full (rest from reference TRBV9 and TRBJ2-7): DSGVTQTPKHLITATGQRVTLRCSPRSGDLSVYWYQQSLDQGLQFLIQYYNGEERAKGNILERFSAQQFPDLHSELNLSSLELGDSALYFCASSVDPTYEQYFGPGTRLTVT.

This sequence joins TRBV11-3 and TRBJ2-7; a weak D match, TRBD1 (6 bases). The germline gives CDR1 SGHNT, CDR2 YENEEA. There are 13 residues in the CDR3. Trimming cost V 0 bases and J 6 bases, with 9 bases left between them. CDR3 sequence: CASSLEGAVEQYF. Here the CDR3 DNA reads TGTGCCAGCAGCTTAGAGGGGGCAGTCGAGCAGTACTTC. The complete variable domain, with remaining parts taken from reference TRBV11-3 and TRBJ2-7, reads EAGVVQSPRYKIIEKKQPVAFWCNPISGHNTLYWYLQNLGQGPELLIRYENEEAVDDSQLPKDRFSAERLKGVDSTLKIQPAELGDSAVYLCASSLEGAVEQYFGPGTRLTVT.

This sequence joins TRBV7-9 and TRBJ1-1; tentatively, D is TRBD1 (6 bases). V dropped 5 bases and J dropped 5 bases, with 18 bases sitting between them. This CDR3 is built from 15 residues. Germline V gene lookup returns CDR1 SEHNR and CDR2 FQNEAQ (reference sequence). Written as DNA, the CDR3 is TGTGCCAGCAGCCATTTGCGCGGGGGGCCGACTGAAGCTTTCTTT. It encodes CASSHLRGGPTEAFF.

The J gene is TRBJ2-1, the V gene TRBV6-4; 12 bases map to TRBD2. Trimming took 0 bases from V and 8 from J; bases not matched to a gene: 2. Germline V gene data show CDR1 as MRHNA and CDR2 as SNTAGT. The CDR3 loop spans 15 amino acids. The CDR3 reads CASSDSLAGGHEQFF. The CDR3 coding sequence is TGTGCCAGCAGTGACTCTCTAGCGGGGGGGCATGAGCAGTTCTTC.

This chain connects TRBV5-1 to TRBJ2-7, with D perhaps matching TRBD2 (5 bases). The CDR3 is made up of 15 amino acids. CDR1 is SGHRS and CDR2 is YFSETQ in the germline V gene. V dropped 0 bases and J dropped 3 bases, with 13 bases sitting between them. The CDR3 sequence is CASSLAGGRLYEQYF. The CDR3 DNA is TGCGCCAGCAGCTTGGCAGGAGGTAGGCTCTACGAGCAGTACTTC.

Only one count was recorded for this clone. The J gene is TRBJ2-1, the V gene TRBV9; 7 bases agree with TRBD1. CDR3 size: 15 residues. With 0 bases clipped from V and 3 bases from J, the junction kept 3 bases outside the gene matches. The germline V gene has CDR1 SGDLS and CDR2 YYNGEE. CDR3 residues: CASSVVPGGYNEQFF. CDR3 DNA sequence: TGTGCCAGCAGCGTAGTACCAGGGGGCTACAATGAGCAGTTCTTC.

The gene calls are TRBV7-2 and TRBJ1-2; 8 bases fit TRBD1. The germline V gene encodes CDR1 SGHTA and CDR2 FQGNSA. CDR3 size: 14 residues. V lost 6 bases and J lost 4; bases outside the gene matches: 7. The CDR3 region is CASSLTGTGYGYTF. Written as DNA, the CDR3 is TGTGCCAGCAGTTTGACAGGGACAGGCTATGGCTACACCTTC.

Only a few counts were recorded for this clone. The CDR3 sequence is CASSLGQGLGNTEAFF. The DNA of the CDR3 is TGTGCCAGCAGCTTAGGGCAGGGGTTAGGAAACACTGAAGCTTTCTTT. The chain joins TRBV13 to TRBJ1-1; D may be TRBD1 (6 bases). With 0 bases removed from V and 2 bases from J, the gap between germline ends came to 13 bases. The CDR3 covers 16 residues. Germline CDR1 reads PRHDT; CDR2 reads FYEKMQ (reference sequence).

J is TRBJ1-3 and V is TRBV2; maybe TRBD1 (5 bases). The CDR3 consists of 14 residues. The V gene's germline CDR1 is SNHLY and CDR2 FYNNEI. The germline V and J ends were trimmed by 8 bases and 1 base, with 12 bases remaining between them. For the CDR3, the DNA is TGTGCCAGCCGAAAACGGGGGTCTGGAAACACCATATATTTT. This encodes CASRKRGSGNTIYF. Complete variable domain (other parts from reference TRBV2 and TRBJ1-3): EPEVTQTPSHQVTQMGQEVILRCVPISNHLYFYWYRQILGQKVEFLVSFYNNEISEKSEIFDDQFSVERPDGSNFTLKIRSTKLEDSAMYFCASRKRGSGNTIYFGEGSWLTVV.

The chain recombines TRBV19 with TRBJ2-1, with 12 positions matching TRBD2. The CDR3 length is 15 residues. With V trimmed by 3 bases and J by 8 bases, 5 bases remained unmatched. From germline, CDR1 is LNHDA and CDR2 SQIVND (reference sequence). The CDR3 sequence: CASSMASGGAYEQFF. Written as DNA, the CDR3 is TGTGCCAGTAGTATGGCTAGCGGGGGGGCCTATGAGCAGTTCTTC.

The J gene is TRBJ1-5, the V gene TRBV30, with unresolved D. The CDR3 has 14 amino acids. CDR1 GTSNPN and CDR2 SVGIG come from the germline V gene (reference sequence). V shed 1 base and J shed 7 bases, with 14 bases lying between them. CDR3 amino acids: CAWSGVGSQQPQHF. The CDR3 coding sequence is TGTGCCTGGAGTGGTGTCGGGTCGCAACAGCCCCAGCATTTT.

This clone was seen a few times. The rearrangement links TRBV27 to TRBJ2-7; 7 nucleotides match TRBD2. Germline V gene data show CDR1 as MNHEY and CDR2 as SMNVEV (reference sequence). The CDR3 length is 14 residues. Trimming at V came to 2 bases and at J to 3 bases, leaving 4 bases not matched to a gene. The CDR3 DNA reads TGTGCCAGCAGTTTAGGTGGGGGGGACTACGAGCAGTACTTC. Its protein product is CASSLGGGDYEQYF.

V and J are TRBV7-3 and TRBJ2-7, with 7 bases identical to TRBD1. V trimming: 4 bases; J trimming: 1 base; junction bases outside the gene matches: 1. There are 13 residues in the CDR3. The germline gives CDR1 SGHTA, CDR2 FQGTGA. CDR3 region: CASSSTGSYEQYF. DNA for the CDR3: TGTGCCAGCAGCTCGACAGGGTCCTACGAGCAGTACTTC.